The rows below give T cell receptor beta chains drawn from one sample of a study of T cell responses to AZD1222 COVID-19 vaccine. Only in-frame clones appear in the TCRdb table, and some are missing; sequencing was by immunoSEQ multiplex PCR. The top ten clones hold less than 5.5% of a sample with 80,000 or so clones, 85% to 95% of them seen once. The specimen was peripheral blood, collected on day 0 of MenACWY control vaccination. All receptors come from an adult in good health. CDR3s include the opening cysteine and the closing phenylalanine or tryptophan. Fields, in order: D gene, J gene, V gene, clone size, CDR3 protein, CDR3 DNA. A D gene is named only where the DNA matches it firmly. The listing skips clone size in some rows; elsewhere it reads once, few, many or a size class.

>NA|TRBJ2-7|TRBV6-4|once
CASKDRSYEQYF
TGTGCCAGCAAAGATCGGTCCTACGAGCAGTACTTC
>NA|TRBJ1-2|TRBV19|few
CASSRPGGRASF
TGTGCCAGTAGCAGACCGGGGGGCCGGGCAAGCTTC
>TRBD2|TRBJ2-7|TRBV7-7|NA
CASSLAPYGAGGYEQYF
TGTGCCAGCAGCTTAGCCCCTTACGGAGCGGGAGGCTACGAGCAGTACTTC
>NA|TRBJ2-1|TRBV6-2/TRBV6-3|NA
CASSDSPEQFF
TGTGCCAGCAGCGACAGCCCGGAGCAGTTCTTC
>NA|TRBJ1-1|TRBV6-5|few
CASSRGNTEAFF
TGTGCCAGCAGTAGGGGGAACACTGAAGCTTTCTTT
>NA|TRBJ2-2|TRBV5-4|NA
CASSSGSGGELFF
TGTGCCAGCAGCTCAGGGTCGGGCGGGGAGCTGTTTTTT
>NA|TRBJ2-5|TRBV7-9|NA
CASSSGRKETQYF
TGTGCCAGCAGCTCGGGACGGAAAGAGACCCAGTACTTC
>NA|TRBJ1-1|TRBV5-4|NA
CASSLGGPVNTEAFF
TGTGCCAGCAGCTTGGGAGGCCCAGTGAACACTGAAGCTTTCTTT
>NA|TRBJ1-6|TRBV6-5|NA
CASSTGRNNSPLHF
TGTGCCAGCAGTACCGGACGGAACAATTCACCCCTCCACTTT
>NA|TRBJ1-4|TRBV7-6|NA
CASSFYAWVRDPDATNEKLFF
TGTGCCAGCAGCTTTTATGCTTGGGTTCGGGACCCCGATGCAACTAATGAAAAACTGTTTTTT
>NA|TRBJ1-2|TRBV6-6|NA
CASMEDYGYTF
TGTGCCAGCATGGAGGACTATGGCTACACCTTC
>TRBD2|TRBJ2-3|TRBV6-5|NA
CASSYAAGGLDTQYF
TGTGCCAGCAGTTACGCGGCGGGAGGGCTGGATACGCAGTATTTT
>NA|TRBJ1-1|TRBV6-5|NA
CASRANTEAFF
TGTGCCAGCAGAGCGAACACTGAAGCTTTCTTT
>NA|TRBJ2-5|TRBV7-3|NA
CASSQGYGETQYF
TGTGCCAGCAGCCAGGGTTATGGAGAGACCCAGTACTTC
>NA|TRBJ1-1|TRBV30|NA
CAWISTEAFF
TGTGCCTGGATTTCCACTGAAGCTTTCTTT